The clone carrying this TCR beta chain has just a few counts. Its antigen is as yet unknown. Total RNA was extracted at no less than 5.5 micrograms per sample. A second PCR, run for about 6 to 12 cycles, used a sample-barcoded 5' primer plus a J-beta primer mix. TCRdb re-called the 5' RACE reads with MiXCR, one entry per CDR3 protein. In the table there are 1 million or so distinct CDR3 sequences, 35% to 55% of which are singletons. The CDR3 totals 13 residues. V was cut by 5 bases and J by 3 bases, with 8 bases left in between. Germline CDR1 reads SGHTA; CDR2 reads FQGNSA. The entry originates in a study of blood T cells in healthy people across ages. Study at large: About one barcoded beta molecule per two T cells was the capture yield of template switching. Study-wide results and caveats: PBMCs went unsorted, and a conclusive naive versus antigen-experienced comparison was therefore prevented.

The chain combines TRBV7-2 with TRBJ1-5; D ambiguous. The source is a woman in her sixties or seventies in good health. The sequenced sample consisted of blood. CDR3 loop: CASSVDHNQPQHF. The CDR3 bases are TGTGCCAGCAGCGTGGATCACAATCAGCCCCAGCATTTT.